These T cell receptor beta chains were read from a single sample in a study of shared clonotypes between healthy human individuals. TCRdb keeps only in-frame clones here, not all; method: immunoSEQ multiplex PCR. The sample has hundreds of thousands of clones; about 96% are singletons. Sequenced: naive CD8+ T cells sorted from blood. The receptor source for this set is a woman aged 25-40 years in good health. Both conserved end residues are part of each CDR3. D genes are given only for firm matches. The size of a clone is reported for some rows only, either as once, few or many, or as a class for expanded clones.

V gene,CDR3 length,D gene,clone size,J gene,CDR3 DNA,CDR3 protein
TRBV28,13,.,.,TRBJ1-1,TGTGCCAGCAGTTTTGGACCGCACACTGAAGCTTTCTTT,CASSFGPHTEAFF
TRBV5-1,15,TRBD2,once,TRBJ2-7,TGCGCCAGCCACGCCGGGGCGGGAGGGAACTACGAGCAGTACTTC,CASHAGAGGNYEQYF
TRBV9,15,.,.,TRBJ2-1,TGTGCCAGCAGCGTAGGGGTGGGAGTGGGGAATGAGCAGTTCTTC,CASSVGVGVGNEQFF
TRBV9,15,.,.,TRBJ2-4,TGTGCCAGCAGCCCAACAGGAGTAGCCAAAAACATTCAGTACTTC,CASSPTGVAKNIQYF
TRBV28,14,TRBD1,.,TRBJ1-1,TGTGCCAGCAGTTTGGCAGGGGGGAACACTGAAGCTTTCTTT,CASSLAGGNTEAFF
TRBV4-1,15,TRBD1,.,TRBJ2-2,TGCGCCAGCAGCCAAGACAGGGGGTATACCGGGGAGCTGTTTTTT,CASSQDRGYTGELFF
TRBV4-2,15,TRBD2,.,TRBJ2-7,TGTGCCAGCAGCCAAGAATTAGGGCTAGCGGGAGATCAGTACTTC,CASSQELGLAGDQYF
TRBV15,14,TRBD1,.,TRBJ1-1,TGTGCCACCAGCACGACAGGGGGAGAAGCTGAAGCTTTCTTT,CATSTTGGEAEAFF
TRBV27,12,.,.,TRBJ1-5,TGTGCCAGCACCTCCGGGAATCAGCCCCAGCATTTT,CASTSGNQPQHF
TRBV28,14,TRBD1,.,TRBJ1-2,TGTGCCAGCAGTTTAGTAGGGACAGGGTATGGCTACACCTTC,CASSLVGTGYGYTF
TRBV27,15,TRBD2,.,TRBJ2-7,TGTGCCAGCAGTTTAACGAAGCGGGGCTCCTACGAGCAGTACTTC,CASSLTKRGSYEQYF
TRBV7-3,18,TRBD1,.,TRBJ1-2,TGTGCCAGCAGCTTAACAGGGACAGGGGGTTTAGTTCCACATGGCTACACCTTC,CASSLTGTGGLVPHGYTF
TRBV25-1,16,TRBD1,.,TRBJ2-5,TGTGCCAGCAGTAGACCATGGGACAGGGAGGGAGAGACCCAGTACTTC,CASSRPWDREGETQYF
TRBV28,14,TRBD1,.,TRBJ2-6,TGTGCCAGCAGGCTCGGGACAGGGCTGAACGTCCTGACTTTC,CASRLGTGLNVLTF
TRBV28,14,.,.,TRBJ2-1,TGTGCCAGCGAAGCTTTAAGCTCCTACAATGAGCAGTTCTTC,CASEALSSYNEQFF
TRBV6-6,15,TRBD2,.,TRBJ2-2,TGTGCCGGAGGGACTAGCTCAGGAGGGACCGGGGAGCTGTTTTTT,CAGGTSSGGTGELFF
TRBV28,20,TRBD2,.,TRBJ2-3,TGTGCCAGCAGTTTCGAGGACCCGGGGTCTAGCGGGAGTAGCACAGATACGCAGTATTTT,CASSFEDPGSSGSSTDTQYF
TRBV11-2,12,.,.,TRBJ2-3,TGTGCCAGCAGCTTAGTTTCAGATACGCAGTATTTT,CASSLVSDTQYF
TRBV27,15,.,.,TRBJ2-7,TGTGCCAGCAGTTTCTCAGGGGCAGCCCTATACGAGCAGTACTTC,CASSFSGAALYEQYF
TRBV28,18,TRBD2,.,TRBJ2-5,TGTGCCAGCAGTTTAACCGGGACTAGCGGGATCCTGGGGGAGACCCAGTACTTC,CASSLTGTSGILGETQYF
TRBV5-1,17,.,.,TRBJ2-1,TGCGCCAGCAGCTTGTCGGTCCTTACGAGCTCCTACAATGAGCAGTTCTTC,CASSLSVLTSSYNEQFF
TRBV11-2,18,TRBD1,.,TRBJ1-2,TGTGCCAGCAGCTTAGACTATTGGGGGACAGGGGGCGCCTATGGCTACACCTTC,CASSLDYWGTGGAYGYTF
TRBV19,11,.,.,TRBJ1-1,TGTGCCAGTCGGGGGCAAACTGAAGCTTTCTTT,CASRGQTEAFF
TRBV4-1,13,.,few,TRBJ1-1,TGCGCCAGCAGCCAAGACGGGAACACTGAAGCTTTCTTT,CASSQDGNTEAFF
TRBV5-1,17,.,.,TRBJ1-5,TGCGCCAGCAGCTCCGGGGACATTTTCTATAGCAATCAGCCCCAGCATTTT,CASSSGDIFYSNQPQHF
TRBV28,13,.,.,TRBJ2-5,TGTGCCAGCCAGGGGACGGACCAAGAGACCCAGTACTTC,CASQGTDQETQYF
TRBV19,14,.,.,TRBJ1-6,TGTGCAGCAGCGGCGGGGGGCAATAATTCACCCCTCCACTTT,CAAAAGGNNSPLHF
TRBV25-1,15,.,.,TRBJ2-4,TGTGCCAGCAGGGGGCAGGGGCTAGCCAAAAACATTCAGTACTTC,CASRGQGLAKNIQYF
TRBV28,16,.,.,TRBJ1-2,TGTGCCAGCAGTTTAGGGACAATGACATTTAACTATGGCTACACCTTC,CASSLGTMTFNYGYTF
TRBV19,17,.,.,TRBJ1-5,TGTGCCAGTAGCCCCCTAAGGGGACCATATAGCAATCAGCCCCAGCATTTT,CASSPLRGPYSNQPQHF
TRBV4-1,15,.,.,TRBJ2-5,TGCGCCAGCAGCCAAGATAGGCGGCCCCAAGAGACCCAGTACTTC,CASSQDRRPQETQYF
TRBV29-1,13,.,.,TRBJ2-2,TGCAGCGCCTACACTACTGGCACCGGGGAGCTGTTTTTT,CSAYTTGTGELFF
TRBV6-5,14,TRBD2,.,TRBJ2-3,TGTGCCAGCAGTTCAGCGGGGGCTACAGATACACAGTATTTT,CASSSAGATDTQYF
TRBV7-6,11,.,.,TRBJ2-7,TGTGCCAGCAGCCCGAGCTACGAGCAGTACTTC,CASSPSYEQYF
TRBV9,14,.,.,TRBJ1-5,TGTGCCAGCAGCGTTGGTGATAGCAATCAGCCCCAGCATTTT,CASSVGDSNQPQHF
TRBV7-8,18,.,once,TRBJ2-7,TGTGCCAGCAGCTTATTTTACCTAAGGGGCGGGAAAGCTTACGAGCAGTACTTC,CASSLFYLRGGKAYEQYF
TRBV9,15,.,once,TRBJ1-3,TGTGCCAGCAGCGTAGACGGTCGATCTGGAAACACCATATATTTT,CASSVDGRSGNTIYF